Included here is one TCR beta chain sequence, with context. What it recognizes is unknown. This CDR3 has 15 residues. Trimming pared 0 bases from V and 5 bases from J, leaving 14 bases between. Germline CDR1 is SQVTM and CDR2 is ANQGSEA. Together with a sample-barcoded 5' primer, a J-beta primer mix was included in a second PCR lasting roughly 6 to 12 cycles. Each sample yielded at least 3 million CDR3-containing paired-end reads. TCRdb independently ran MiXCR on the 5' RACE reads; one entry per CDR3 protein. Here the sample spans about 830,000 distinct CDR3 sequences, around two thirds being singletons. This entry belongs to a study of blood T cells in healthy people across ages. Overall study findings and caveats: With donor CMV status unknown, expanded clonotype changes were possibly confounded.

The source material was blood. This clonotype originated in a young man in good health. The rearrangement uses TRBV29-1 and TRBJ2-1; tentatively, D is TRBD1 (6 bases). This CDR3 is CSVEDRQEFNNEQFF. CDR3 sequence (DNA): TGCAGCGTTGAAGATCGACAGGAGTTCAACAATGAGCAGTTCTTC.